A selection of T cell receptor beta chains follows, all from one sample in a study of post-analysis software for immune sequencing data. TCRdb re-called the PCR reads through MiXCR, storing one row per CDR3 protein. Among 700,000 to 900,000 distinct CDR3 sequences, roughly 50% were seen once, and the ten largest hold 4.9%. The sample comprised blood. The receptors derive from a girl between 5 and 17 years old with multiple sclerosis. Both conserved end residues are part of each CDR3. The order of the fields is V gene, J gene, D gene, clone size, CDR3 protein, CDR3 DNA. D genes are given only for firm matches. Some rows mark clone size as missing; the rest say once, few, many or name a class of expanded clone.

v_gene: TRBV7-8
j_gene: TRBJ2-3
d_gene: TRBD1
abundance: NA
CDR3aa: CASSFGDRGGSDTQYF
CDR3nt: TGTGCCAGCAGCTTTGGGGACAGGGGAGGCAGTGATACGCAGTATTTT

v_gene: TRBV7-2
j_gene: TRBJ2-7
d_gene: TRBD2
abundance: NA
CDR3aa: CASSFRRGESYNEQYF
CDR3nt: TGTGCCAGCAGCTTTCGCCGGGGGGAGTCCTACAATGAGCAGTACTTC

v_gene: TRBV4-3
j_gene: TRBJ2-7
d_gene: TRBD2
abundance: many
CDR3aa: CASSQGLAGGYEQYF
CDR3nt: TGTGCCAGCAGCCAAGGCTTAGCGGGAGGATACGAGCAGTACTTC

v_gene: TRBV20-1
j_gene: TRBJ2-3
d_gene: NA
abundance: few
CDR3aa: CSAREAGNLGTSTDTQYF
CDR3nt: TGCAGTGCTAGGGAGGCAGGGAACCTCGGGACTAGCACAGATACGCAGTATTTT

v_gene: TRBV15
j_gene: TRBJ2-7
d_gene: TRBD2
abundance: few
CDR3aa: CATSAAGLAGGSYEQYF
CDR3nt: TGTGCCACCAGCGCAGCGGGGTTAGCGGGAGGCTCCTACGAGCAGTACTTC

v_gene: TRBV20-1
j_gene: TRBJ2-3
d_gene: TRBD2
abundance: NA
CDR3aa: CSANLLAGVFQAQSPPDTQYF
CDR3nt: TGCAGTGCAAACCTACTAGCGGGAGTGTTCCAGGCCCAATCCCCACCAGATACGCAGTATTTT

v_gene: TRBV7-2
j_gene: TRBJ1-6
d_gene: NA
abundance: NA
CDR3aa: CASSLGYSPLHF
CDR3nt: TGTGCCAGCAGCTTAGGATATTCACCCCTCCACTTT

v_gene: TRBV20-1
j_gene: TRBJ2-5
d_gene: TRBD2
abundance: few
CDR3aa: CSASWTSGYETQYF
CDR3nt: TGCAGTGCTAGCTGGACTAGCGGGTACGAGACCCAGTACTTC

v_gene: TRBV10-3
j_gene: TRBJ1-1
d_gene: NA
abundance: few
CDR3aa: CATGTLVEAFF
CDR3nt: TGTGCCACCGGGACGCTGGTTGAAGCTTTCTTT

v_gene: TRBV20-1
j_gene: TRBJ1-1
d_gene: NA
abundance: few
CDR3aa: CSAPQTGQSTEAFF
CDR3nt: TGCAGTGCTCCACAAACAGGGCAGAGCACTGAAGCTTTCTTT

v_gene: TRBV20-1
j_gene: TRBJ1-5
d_gene: TRBD1
abundance: NA
CDR3aa: CSARGTGGMGGDQPQHF
CDR3nt: TGCAGTGCTAGAGGGACAGGGGGCATGGGCGGCGATCAGCCCCAGCATTTT

v_gene: TRBV6-5
j_gene: TRBJ2-1
d_gene: NA
abundance: NA
CDR3aa: CASSYSRASLVNEQFF
CDR3nt: TGTGCCAGCAGTTACTCTCGGGCGAGTTTGGTAAATGAGCAGTTCTTC

v_gene: TRBV20-1
j_gene: TRBJ1-2
d_gene: TRBD1
abundance: NA
CDR3aa: CSARGQGQGYTF
CDR3nt: TGCAGTGCTAGGGGGCAGGGACAGGGCTACACCTTC

v_gene: TRBV27
j_gene: TRBJ2-3
d_gene: TRBD1
abundance: NA
CDR3aa: CASSLYRGEWTDTQYF
CDR3nt: TGTGCCAGCAGTTTATACAGGGGGGAGTGGACAGATACGCAGTATTTT

v_gene: TRBV5-4
j_gene: TRBJ2-5
d_gene: NA
abundance: NA
CDR3aa: CASWFGGGSETQYF
CDR3nt: TGTGCCAGCTGGTTCGGGGGTGGTTCAGAGACCCAGTACTTC

v_gene: TRBV7-9
j_gene: TRBJ1-5
d_gene: NA
abundance: few
CDR3aa: CASSLAESNQPQHF
CDR3nt: TGTGCCAGCAGCTTAGCCGAGTCAAATCAGCCCCAGCATTTT

v_gene: TRBV10-2
j_gene: TRBJ2-1
d_gene: NA
abundance: NA
CDR3aa: CASTNPAGRSLNEQFF
CDR3nt: TGCGCCAGCACAAACCCGGCGGGTAGGAGCCTGAATGAGCAGTTCTTC

v_gene: TRBV12-3/TRBV12-4
j_gene: TRBJ2-3
d_gene: NA
abundance: NA
CDR3aa: CASSLGSGGADTQYF
CDR3nt: TGTGCCAGCAGTTTAGGTAGCGGAGGGGCAGATACGCAGTATTTT

v_gene: TRBV24-1
j_gene: TRBJ2-7
d_gene: NA
abundance: NA
CDR3aa: CATSAEQGRAYEQYF
CDR3nt: TGTGCCACCAGCGCAGAACAGGGGAGGGCCTACGAGCAGTACTTC

v_gene: TRBV6-1
j_gene: TRBJ1-1
d_gene: NA
abundance: NA
CDR3aa: CASSELFENTEAFF
CDR3nt: TGTGCCAGCAGTGAACTGTTCGAAAACACTGAAGCTTTCTTT

v_gene: TRBV7-3
j_gene: TRBJ2-3
d_gene: NA
abundance: NA
CDR3aa: CASSPTQGWGTDTQYF
CDR3nt: TGTGCCAGCAGCCCCACACAGGGTTGGGGCACAGATACGCAGTATTTT

v_gene: TRBV12-3/TRBV12-4
j_gene: TRBJ2-7
d_gene: NA
abundance: NA
CDR3aa: CASSLDRTRGEEYF
CDR3nt: TGTGCCAGCAGTTTAGATAGGACGCGTGGGGAAGAGTACTTC

v_gene: TRBV27
j_gene: TRBJ2-7
d_gene: TRBD1
abundance: NA
CDR3aa: CASSLGPGQGFYEQYF
CDR3nt: TGTGCCAGCAGTTTGGGCCCGGGACAGGGGTTTTACGAGCAGTACTTC

v_gene: TRBV20-1
j_gene: TRBJ2-5
d_gene: NA
abundance: few
CDR3aa: CSARDLREALGETQYF
CDR3nt: TGCAGTGCTAGAGATCTAAGGGAGGCGTTAGGGGAGACCCAGTACTTC

v_gene: TRBV5-1
j_gene: TRBJ2-2
d_gene: NA
abundance: NA
CDR3aa: CASKRDSTPNTGELFF
CDR3nt: TGCGCCAGCAAACGGGATAGCACGCCGAACACCGGGGAGCTGTTTTTT

v_gene: TRBV12-3/TRBV12-4
j_gene: TRBJ1-2
d_gene: NA
abundance: NA
CDR3aa: CASSFSNVDGYTF
CDR3nt: TGTGCCAGCAGTTTTTCCAATGTGGATGGCTACACCTTC

v_gene: TRBV19
j_gene: TRBJ1-4
d_gene: NA
abundance: NA
CDR3aa: CASSSQTSTNEKLFF
CDR3nt: TGTGCCAGTAGCAGTCAGACTTCAACTAATGAAAAACTGTTTTTT

v_gene: TRBV7-8
j_gene: TRBJ2-7
d_gene: NA
abundance: NA
CDR3aa: CASSSGTVSSYEQYF
CDR3nt: TGTGCCAGCAGCTCCGGGACGGTTAGCTCCTACGAGCAGTACTTC

v_gene: TRBV12-3/TRBV12-4
j_gene: TRBJ1-1
d_gene: NA
abundance: NA
CDR3aa: CASSPSWGFTEAFF
CDR3nt: TGTGCCAGCAGTCCCAGCTGGGGGTTCACTGAAGCTTTCTTT

v_gene: TRBV9
j_gene: TRBJ1-6
d_gene: NA
abundance: NA
CDR3aa: CASSVGFSNSPLHF
CDR3nt: TGTGCCAGTAGCGTAGGCTTTTCGAATTCACCCCTCCACTTT

v_gene: TRBV27
j_gene: TRBJ2-3
d_gene: NA
abundance: NA
CDR3aa: CASSLNHPRPDTQYF
CDR3nt: TGTGCCAGCAGTTTAAACCACCCCAGGCCCGATACGCAGTATTTT

v_gene: TRBV7-8
j_gene: TRBJ1-4
d_gene: NA
abundance: NA
CDR3aa: CASSSPGRSTNEKLFF
CDR3nt: TGTGCCAGCAGCTCGCCGGGACGGAGTACAAATGAAAAACTGTTTTTT

v_gene: TRBV7-9
j_gene: TRBJ1-2
d_gene: NA
abundance: NA
CDR3aa: CASKKPGGIYGYTF
CDR3nt: TGTGCCAGCAAAAAACCGGGCGGGATTTATGGCTACACCTTC

v_gene: TRBV7-9
j_gene: TRBJ2-3
d_gene: NA
abundance: NA
CDR3aa: CASNTQGGMGTTDTQYF
CDR3nt: TGTGCCAGCAACACTCAAGGGGGAATGGGTACGACAGATACGCAGTATTTT

v_gene: TRBV27
j_gene: TRBJ2-7
d_gene: NA
abundance: NA
CDR3aa: CASSSLESYEQYF
CDR3nt: TGTGCCAGCAGTTCTCTCGAAAGCTACGAGCAGTACTTC

v_gene: TRBV12-3/TRBV12-4
j_gene: TRBJ2-3
d_gene: NA
abundance: NA
CDR3aa: CASSFSTPGTSGFSDTQYF
CDR3nt: TGTGCCAGCAGTTTCTCGACCCCGGGGACCAGCGGATTTTCAGATACGCAGTATTTT

v_gene: TRBV6-2/TRBV6-3
j_gene: TRBJ1-2
d_gene: NA
abundance: few
CDR3aa: CASSYHREEANYGYTF
CDR3nt: TGTGCCAGCAGTTACCACCGCGAGGAGGCAAACTATGGCTACACCTTC

v_gene: TRBV7-8
j_gene: TRBJ2-6
d_gene: TRBD1
abundance: NA
CDR3aa: CASSDRGTYSGTNVLTF
CDR3nt: TGTGCCAGCAGCGACAGGGGTACCTACTCTGGGACCAACGTCCTGACTTTC

v_gene: TRBV7-9
j_gene: TRBJ2-7
d_gene: TRBD1
abundance: NA
CDR3aa: CASSLGDRGSYNEQYF
CDR3nt: TGTGCCAGCAGCTTAGGAGACAGGGGATCGTACAATGAGCAGTACTTC

v_gene: TRBV7-2
j_gene: TRBJ2-5
d_gene: TRBD1
abundance: many
CDR3aa: CASSSSGTGVETQYF
CDR3nt: TGTGCCAGCAGTTCCTCGGGGACAGGGGTAGAGACCCAGTACTTC

v_gene: TRBV20-1
j_gene: TRBJ1-2
d_gene: NA
abundance: NA
CDR3aa: CSARTLGGGYTF
CDR3nt: TGCAGTGCTAGGACTCTTGGGGGGGGCTACACCTTC

v_gene: TRBV6-1
j_gene: TRBJ2-3
d_gene: NA
abundance: NA
CDR3aa: CASSTGEFVVATDTQYF
CDR3nt: TGTGCCAGCAGTACCGGGGAGTTTGTCGTTGCCACAGATACGCAGTATTTT

v_gene: TRBV30
j_gene: TRBJ2-7
d_gene: NA
abundance: once
CDR3aa: CAWSPSTRTREQYF
CDR3nt: TGTGCCTGGAGTCCTTCTACTAGAACCCGCGAGCAGTACTTC

v_gene: TRBV12-5
j_gene: TRBJ1-1
d_gene: NA
abundance: NA
CDR3aa: CASGSGAAAEAFF
CDR3nt: TGTGCTAGTGGTTCTGGGGCTGCTGCAGAAGCTTTCTTT

v_gene: TRBV29-1
j_gene: TRBJ2-1
d_gene: TRBD2
abundance: few
CDR3aa: CSVLDHPSGRYNEQFF
CDR3nt: TGCAGCGTTCTGGACCACCCTAGCGGGAGGTACAATGAGCAGTTCTTC

v_gene: TRBV12-3/TRBV12-4
j_gene: TRBJ1-2
d_gene: NA
abundance: NA
CDR3aa: CASSRLSTRNYGYTF
CDR3nt: TGTGCCAGCAGTCGCCTCAGTACACGCAACTATGGCTACACCTTC

v_gene: TRBV5-1
j_gene: TRBJ2-5
d_gene: TRBD2
abundance: NA
CDR3aa: CASSLGLAGTSRQETQYF
CDR3nt: TGCGCCAGCAGCTTGGGACTAGCGGGAACCTCACGTCAAGAGACCCAGTACTTC

v_gene: TRBV20-1
j_gene: TRBJ2-6
d_gene: NA
abundance: NA
CDR3aa: CSARDVYRAYSGANVLTF
CDR3nt: TGCAGTGCTAGAGATGTTTACAGGGCCTACTCTGGGGCCAACGTCCTGACTTTC

v_gene: TRBV12-3/TRBV12-4
j_gene: TRBJ1-2
d_gene: NA
abundance: NA
CDR3aa: CASCRDTANYGYTF
CDR3nt: TGTGCCAGCTGTAGGGACACCGCTAACTATGGCTACACCTTC

v_gene: TRBV4-1
j_gene: TRBJ1-5
d_gene: TRBD1
abundance: NA
CDR3aa: CASSQPDRGEQPQHF
CDR3nt: TGCGCCAGCAGCCAACCTGACAGGGGTGAGCAGCCCCAGCATTTT

v_gene: TRBV30
j_gene: TRBJ2-1
d_gene: TRBD2
abundance: NA
CDR3aa: CAWSVLRREVYNEQFF
CDR3nt: TGTGCCTGGAGTGTACTGAGGCGGGAGGTCTACAATGAGCAGTTCTTC

v_gene: TRBV28
j_gene: TRBJ1-5
d_gene: NA
abundance: few
CDR3aa: CASKRPDVNQPQHF
CDR3nt: TGTGCCAGCAAACGACCCGACGTAAATCAGCCCCAGCATTTT

v_gene: TRBV5-1
j_gene: TRBJ2-7
d_gene: TRBD1
abundance: NA
CDR3aa: CASSLAGQGMSGEQYF
CDR3nt: TGCGCCAGCAGCTTGGCCGGACAGGGGATGAGCGGAGAGCAGTACTTC

v_gene: TRBV20-1
j_gene: TRBJ1-6
d_gene: TRBD1
abundance: NA
CDR3aa: CSASDRVDSPPHF
CDR3nt: TGCAGTGCTTCCGACAGGGTGGATTCACCCCCCCACTTT

v_gene: TRBV10-3
j_gene: TRBJ2-3
d_gene: TRBD1
abundance: NA
CDR3aa: CAISGDRQGVDTQYF
CDR3nt: TGTGCCATCAGCGGGGATCGACAGGGGGTAGATACGCAGTATTTT

v_gene: TRBV20-1
j_gene: TRBJ2-1
d_gene: TRBD2
abundance: few
CDR3aa: CSARRGLAGVDNEQFF
CDR3nt: TGCAGTGCTAGAAGAGGACTAGCGGGAGTAGACAATGAGCAGTTCTTC

v_gene: TRBV29-1
j_gene: TRBJ2-3
d_gene: NA
abundance: NA
CDR3aa: CSVLPQADTQYF
CDR3nt: TGCAGCGTTTTGCCGCAGGCAGATACGCAGTATTTT